These 24 T cell receptor beta chains were all obtained from the same sample, sequenced in a study of CXCR3-negative and CXCR3-positive naive CD8 T cells. Study findings and constraints: Against CXCR3-negative naive cells, CXCR3-positive naive cells showed more hydrophobic TRB CDR3s.

UMI-labeled TRB cDNA libraries were prepared by 5' RACE. Using the 5' RACE reads, TCRdb records one entry per CDR3 protein without DNA. The listing contains 150,000 or so distinct CDR3 sequences. The antigens these receptors bind are not known. Input material: naive CXCR3+ CD8+ T cells from blood. The sample's subset: CD45RO-CCR7+CD27+CD95- naive CD8+ T cells expressing CXCR3 (TNR3+). The receptors stem from a human donor in good health. Some clones in this sample may be carry-over from other donors' samples.

V and J are TRBV7-9 and TRBJ1-4. From germline, CDR1 is SEHNR and CDR2 FQNEAQ (reference sequence). The CDR3 extends over 14 amino acids. CDR3 sequence reads: CASSLTEDNEKLFF.

This rearrangement joins TRBV4-2 to TRBJ1-4. The length of the CDR3 is 15 residues. The germline V gene encodes CDR1 LGHNA and CDR2 YNFKEQ. CDR3 loop: CASSQEVGTNEKLFF.

The chain couples TRBV7-9 to TRBJ2-7; TCRdb selects TRBD1, and the lack of DNA leaves this call unchecked. This CDR3 is built from 14 residues. Germline CDR1 SEHNR, CDR2 FQNEAQ (reference sequence). CDR3 protein: CASSRRDRFEEQYF.

The chain links TRBV28 to TRBJ2-3; TCRdb selects TRBD2, and the lack of DNA leaves this call unchecked. The CDR3 runs to 15 residues. The germline gives CDR1 MDHEN, CDR2 SYDVKM. The CDR3 sequence: CASSQLAASTDTQYF.

This chain connects TRBV9 to TRBJ2-5; TCRdb designates TRBD2, a call that cannot be tested without DNA. This CDR3 is built from 17 residues. Germline loops: CDR1 SGDLS, CDR2 YYNGEE. The CDR3 here is CASSVISRGGAPETQYF.

This chain's CDR3 is CASSRDSYEQYF. The V call is TRBV28, the J call TRBJ2-7; TCRdb reports TRBD1, a call that lacks DNA to check it against. CDR1 is MDHEN and CDR2 is SYDVKM in the germline V gene. CDR3 length: 12 amino acids. Looking up the rest from reference TRBV28 and TRBJ2-7 gives the full variable domain: DVKVTQSSRYLVKRTGEKVFLECVQDMDHENMFWYRQDPGLGLRLIYFSYDVKMKEKGDIPEGYSVSREKKERFSLILESASTNQTSMYLCASSRDSYEQYFGPGTRLTVT.

The rearrangement links TRBV20-1 to TRBJ2-1; TCRdb picks TRBD2, but there is no DNA to check that call. CDR1 DFQATT and CDR2 SNEGSKA come from the germline V gene (reference sequence). This CDR3 has 13 residues. The CDR3 sequence: CSARIAEYNEQFF.

This chain connects TRBV28 to TRBJ2-7; TCRdb lists TRBD2, though no DNA is available to test this call. The V gene's germline CDR1 is MDHEN and CDR2 SYDVKM. CDR3 length: 14 residues. CDR3 loop: CASGFIAGDYEQYF.

V and J are TRBV19 and TRBJ2-7; TCRdb proposes TRBD1, but this gene call is untestable without DNA. Germline V gene data show CDR1 as LNHDA and CDR2 as SQIVND (reference sequence). The CDR3 is 12 amino acids. Here the CDR3 reads CASGAASYEQYF.

V usage is TRBV12-3 or TRBV12-4 and J usage is TRBJ2-3; TCRdb's D gene call, TRBD2, goes unchecked for lack of DNA. The CDR3 contains 14 residues. The CDR3 protein is CASSFVSDPATQYF.

The chain uses TRBV4-1 and TRBJ2-7. Germline values: CDR1 MGHRA, CDR2 YSYEKL. The CDR3 has 16 residues. The CDR3 region is CASSQVYQPGTYEQYF.

The gene calls are TRBV7-9 and TRBJ2-3. Per germline, CDR1 SEHNR and CDR2 FQNEAQ (reference sequence). This CDR3 is built from 15 residues. The CDR3: CASSLRVARTDTQYF.

The chain couples TRBV7-9 to TRBJ2-2; TCRdb outputs TRBD1, but without DNA this stays unchecked. The CDR3 sequence is 12 residues long. From germline, CDR1 is SEHNR and CDR2 FQNEAQ (reference sequence). Here the CDR3 reads CASNQGAGELFF.

The chain recombines TRBV29-1 with TRBJ1-2; TCRdb names TRBD1, which stays unverified in the absence of DNA. The length of the CDR3 is 14 residues. Looked up from germline, CDR1 is SQVTM and CDR2 is ANQGSEA. The CDR3 spells CSVESGGTGGGYTF. Using reference TRBV29-1 and TRBJ1-2 for the parts outside the CDR3, the full variable domain is SAVISQKPSRDICQRGTSLTIQCQVDSQVTMMFWYRQQPGQSLTLIATANQGSEATYESGFVIDKFPISRPNLTFSTLTVSNMSPEDSSIYLCSVESGGTGGGYTFGSGTRLTVV.

This chain links TRBV5-1 with TRBJ2-1. CDR3 length: 14 residues. Germline V gene sequence: CDR1 SGHRS, CDR2 YFSETQ. The CDR3: CASSLAPVDNEQFF.

The chain carries TRBV28 and TRBJ1-1. There are 12 residues in the CDR3. CDR1 and CDR2 (germline): MDHEN, SYDVKM. CDR3 in amino acids: CASSSTDYEAFF.

V usage is TRBV7-9 and J usage is TRBJ2-7; with no DNA, the TCRdb D assignment of TRBD1 cannot be verified. The CDR3 sequence is 13 residues long. Germline CDR1 SEHNR, CDR2 FQNEAQ (reference sequence). CDR3 region: CASSAPAGYEQYF.

This rearrangement joins TRBV28 to TRBJ2-7; TCRdb's D call of TRBD2 is untestable without DNA. CDR3 size: 16 residues. Germline V gives CDR1 MDHEN, CDR2 SYDVKM. CDR3: CASSLAPYSGSDEQYF.

The rearrangement uses TRBV10-3 and TRBJ2-3. The V gene's germline CDR1 is ENHRY and CDR2 SYGVKD. This CDR3 comprises 12 residues. CDR3 residues: CAISEWTDTQYF.

The chain carries TRBV2 and TRBJ2-3; the D gene TCRdb calls, TRBD1, cannot be checked with no DNA. The V gene's germline CDR1 is SNHLY and CDR2 FYNNEI. The CDR3 is 17 residues long. CDR3 amino acids: CASREIMGQGAADTQYF.

The chain uses TRBV4-3 and TRBJ1-5; TCRdb's D call, TRBD1, is unchecked because there is no DNA. This CDR3 has 15 amino acids. Germline-derived CDR1 and CDR2 are LGHNA and YSLEER. This CDR3 is CASSQDRGIGQPQHF.

J is TRBJ2-1 and V is TRBV20-1; checking the TCRdb D call of TRBD2 is not possible without DNA. The CDR3 is 14 amino acids. The germline CDR1 and CDR2 sequences are DFQATT and SNEGSKA (reference sequence). CDR3 region: CSASSVGGYNEQFF.

The chain couples TRBV9 to TRBJ2-7; the D call of TRBD1 rests on TCRdb alone, since no DNA is present to check it. The CDR3 spans 15 residues. Germline V gene lookup returns CDR1 SGDLS and CDR2 YYNGEE. The CDR3 protein is CASSAGGTGLYEQYF.

This CDR3 reads CASSSVAGVGSYEQYF. The V and J genes are TRBV13 and TRBJ2-7; TCRdb designates TRBD2, a call that cannot be tested without DNA. The CDR3 has 16 amino acids. Germline V lookup: CDR1 PRHDT, CDR2 FYEKMQ (reference sequence).